These 8 T cell receptor beta chains share one sample of origin, sequenced in a study of cytomegalovirus exposure and HLA in healthy donors. It was with 60 Vbeta and 13 Jbeta primers that the PCR ran. Clones were read by immunoSEQ multiplex PCR, and TCRdb kept only the in-frame ones, dropping some. The sample lists 90,000 to 150,000 clones, roughly 80% occurring once. Specimen: PBMCs. These receptors were taken from a woman between 25 and 40 years old in good health and CMV-seropositive.

Points on this clone: One junction end does not reproduce the germline sequence, and a read error may be involved. The genes are TRBV7-9 and TRBJ2-5, with TRBD2 matching over 11 bases. The germline V gene has CDR1 SEHNR and CDR2 FQNEAQ (reference sequence). The CDR3 is 15 amino acids. CDR3 coding DNA: TGTTCCAGCAGCGGAGGTAGCGGGGGGGCGGAGACCCAGTACTTC. It yields the protein CSSSGGSGGAETQYF.

This clone was found once. The chain is built from TRBV14 and TRBJ1-6; D is uncertain. The length of the CDR3 is 16 residues. In germline, CDR1 is SGHDN, CDR2 FVKESK. V was cut by 2 bases and J by 7 bases, with 15 bases left in between. CDR3 DNA: TGTGCCAGCAGCCAATCACTTTGGACGGGAAATTCACCCCTCCACTTT. It encodes CASSQSLWTGNSPLHF.

The J gene is TRBJ1-1, the V gene TRBV27; TRBD1 might be the D (5 bases). Germline CDR1 MNHEY, CDR2 SMNVEV (reference sequence). The CDR3 covers 14 residues. V lost 3 bases and J 0 bases, leaving 8 bases between the germline ends. CDR3 nucleotides: TGTGCCAGCAGTTTTGACAGCCTGAACACTGAAGCTTTCTTT. Its protein is CASSFDSLNTEAFF.

The chain recombines TRBV27 with TRBJ2-1, with TRBD2 matching over 11 bases. Germline V gives CDR1 MNHEY, CDR2 SMNVEV (reference sequence). Trimming took 6 bases from V and 7 from J; bases not matched to a gene: 8. The CDR3 totals 15 residues. CDR3 region: CASRLAGGHENEQFF. The CDR3 DNA sequence: TGTGCCAGCAGATTAGCGGGGGGGCACGAGAATGAGCAGTTCTTC.

This sequence joins TRBV28 and TRBJ1-1, with D hard to call. CDR3 length equals 12 residues. Trimming pared 4 bases from V and 7 bases from J, leaving 10 bases between. In germline, CDR1 is MDHEN, CDR2 SYDVKM. CDR3 in DNA: TGTGCCAGCAGTTCCCCGGGAGGTGAAGCTTTCTTT. This gives the protein CASSSPGGEAFF. The variable domain in full, with the rest retrieved from reference TRBV28 and TRBJ1-1, is DVKVTQSSRYLVKRTGEKVFLECVQDMDHENMFWYRQDPGLGLRLIYFSYDVKMKEKGDIPEGYSVSREKKERFSLILESASTNQTSMYLCASSSPGGEAFFGQGTRLTVV.

The chain employs TRBV5-1 and TRBJ2-1, with 7 nucleotides matching TRBD2. V shed 4 bases and J 4 bases; nucleotides not matched to a gene: 11. Germline V gene lookup returns CDR1 SGHRS and CDR2 YFSETQ. The CDR3 is made up of 16 amino acids. CDR3 DNA sequence: TGCGCCAGCAGCGGGGGGGACCCGCTCTCTTACAATGAGCAGTTCTTC. Translated: CASSGGDPLSYNEQFF.

CDR3 loop: CASSRQVPTAGEKLFF. CDR3 coding DNA: TGTGCCAGCAGCCGACAGGTCCCGACGGCGGGTGAAAAACTGTTTTTT. The V and J genes are TRBV27 and TRBJ1-4; a weak D match, TRBD1 (6 bases). V gave up 6 bases and J gave up 7 bases, with 21 bases separating them. The germline V gene has CDR1 MNHEY and CDR2 SMNVEV (reference sequence). This CDR3 comprises 16 residues. Supplemented by reference TRBV27 and TRBJ1-4, the full variable domain reads EAQVTQNPRYLITVTGKKLTVTCSQNMNHEYMSWYRQDPGLGLRQIYYSMNVEVTDKGDVPEGYKVSRKEKRNFPLILESPSPNQTSLYFCASSRQVPTAGEKLFFGSGTQLSVL.

A few counts support this clone. This chain joins TRBV9 and TRBJ2-7; perhaps TRBD2 as D (6 bases). The CDR3 extends over 16 amino acids. Trimming took off 0 bases at V and 6 bases at J, with 19 bases between the two ends. In germline, CDR1 is SGDLS, CDR2 YYNGEE. In DNA form, the CDR3 reads TGTGCCAGCAGCGTAGATGCAGGAGGAGGGCACCGCGAGCAGTACTTC. It encodes CASSVDAGGGHREQYF.